The TCR beta chain described here comes from a study of T-cell memory formation after mild COVID-19. With 0 bases clipped from V and 6 bases from J, the junction kept 15 bases outside the gene matches. Germline V lookup: CDR1 SGHRS, CDR2 YFSETQ. There are 19 residues in the CDR3. TCRdb re-derived calls from the 5' RACE reads in MiXCR, one entry per CDR3 protein. The sample includes about 420,000 distinct CDR3 sequences, roughly a quarter of them seen just once. This clonotype was seen more than once but under ten times. The sequenced sample was PBMCs or a T cell subset sorted from them (not recorded which). V usage is TRBV5-1 and J usage is TRBJ2-7; 13 nucleotides agree with TRBD2. The receptor's source is an adult woman who had mild COVID-19 (a few samples of this study predate the infection). Cell type and time point are not known. The CDR3 spells CASSLAPLTSGRALSEQYF. CDR3 nucleotide sequence: TGCGCCAGCAGCTTGGCCCCACTTACTAGCGGGAGGGCCCTCAGCGAGCAGTACTTC.